This T cell receptor (beta chain) appears in the sequencing data of a study of tumor-infiltrating lymphocytes in primary liver carcinoma. As for the study in general: The tumors, T1-T3 N0M0 lesions, were roughly 4 to 11 cm across.

This clonotype was seen a handful of times. One end of the junction is discordant with germline, which a read error may explain. The germline CDR1 and CDR2 sequences are PRHDT and FYEKMQ (reference sequence). The CDR3 is 16 amino acids. For each extraction, RNA and DNA were obtained together from approximately 20-30 mg of unsorted bulk tissue. Synthesis of TCR beta cDNA was carried out from about 500 ng total RNA with a constant-region primer. Libraries of TCR beta came from three nested multiplex PCR rounds with slightly modified ARM-PCR. Use of TRBV1-TRBV30 forward primers with a C-beta reverse primer characterized the first two PCR rounds, which lasted approximately 11 cycles each. TCRdb re-analysed the multiplex PCR reads in MiXCR, keeping a single row per CDR3 protein. The table lists 30,000 to 40,000 distinct CDR3 sequences, 70% to 85% of them singletons, with 16% in the top ten.

The clonotype was recovered from a man in his forties with primary liver carcinoma and hepatitis B virus infection. The sample taken for sequencing was liver tumor tissue from sampling region 4. As for subset: tumor region T4, right-lateral pole. This rearrangement joins TRBV13 to TRBJ2-7; TRBD1 agrees at 7 bases. The chain's CDR3 is CASNFAGTAQGYGQYF. In DNA, the CDR3 is TGTGCCAGCAACTTCGCCGGGACAGCCCAAGGCTACGGGCAGTACTTC.